Shown below are 5 T cell receptor beta chains from a single sample sequenced in a study of cytomegalovirus exposure and HLA in healthy donors. The PCR employed 60 Vbeta primers together with 13 Jbeta primers. Clones were sequenced by immunoSEQ multiplex PCR, and TCRdb holds only the in-frame ones, with some missing. The sample holds over 200,000 clones, roughly four fifths seen once. Specimen: PBMCs. The receptors come from a woman in her 40s in good health and CMV-seronegative.

The V gene is TRBV6-6, the J gene TRBJ1-2; TRBD1 matches 9 bases. Germline V gene lookup returns CDR1 MNHNY and CDR2 SVGAGI (reference sequence). The CDR3 is 16 amino acids. V lost 2 bases to trimming and J lost 2 bases; unmatched junction nucleotides: 6. The CDR3 sequence: CASSYAGTGKNYGYTF. As DNA, the CDR3 is TGTGCCAGCAGTTACGCTGGGACAGGGAAAAACTATGGCTACACCTTC.

The chain links TRBV7-9 to TRBJ1-5, with D perhaps matching TRBD1 (5 bases). Germline-derived CDR1 and CDR2 are SEHNR and FQNEAQ (reference sequence). The CDR3 spans 16 residues. The V end was cut by 6 bases, the J end by 0 bases, with 15 bases between. CDR3 sequence: CASSRDSDFSNQPQHF. The CDR3 nucleotides are TGTGCCAGCAGTCGCGACAGTGACTTTAGCAATCAGCCCCAGCATTTT.

This chain joins TRBV7-9 and TRBJ2-7, with 8 bases lining up with TRBD2. The CDR3 is 13 amino acids. V was clipped by 5 bases and J by 2 bases; unmatched bases: 2. Germline V CDR1 and CDR2: SEHNR, FQNEAQ (reference sequence). The CDR3 DNA follows: TGTGCCAGCAGCCGCGGGGGGCCCTACGAGCAGTACTTC. Amino acids: CASSRGGPYEQYF.

This clone occurred a few times. Within the sample, other DNA sequences also encode this same CDR3. The rearrangement links TRBV28 to TRBJ1-1, with D possibly TRBD1 on 5 matching bases. There are 12 residues in the CDR3. V was shortened by 5 bases and J by 5 bases, with 9 bases between the two germline ends. Germline assignment: CDR1 MDHEN and CDR2 SYDVKM. CDR3 nucleotides: TGTGCCAGCAGTCCTAGGGGTACTGAAGCTTTCTTT. Its protein product is CASSPRGTEAFF.

The rearrangement uses TRBV23-1 and TRBJ1-6, with D hard to call. TRBV23-1 is annotated as an ORF whose role is uncertain. CDR3 length equals 16 residues. V lost 1 base to trimming and J lost 9 bases, with 16 bases between them. CDR3 residues: CASSQFIEPFCSPLHF. The CDR3 bases are TGCGCCAGCAGTCAATTTATTGAGCCGTTCTGTTCACCCCTCCACTTT.